This T cell receptor beta chain was identified during a study of blood T cell repertoires in COVID-19. Study-wide background: Material from acute and convalescent COVID-19 was sourced from the United States, Italy and Spain. Sources were T cells, B-cell-depleted T cells, or PBMCs; the material itself was cDNA or gDNA.

Per the germline V gene, CDR1 is MNHEY and CDR2 is SVGEGT. With 2 bases removed from V and 5 bases from J, the gap between germline ends came to 13 bases. CDR3 length equals 14 residues. Authors' analysis steps: Estimation of nucleated cell counts relied on the amplification of reference gene primers. Repertoires were generated with immunoSEQ multiplex PCR, while TCRdb's copy carries only in-frame clones and drops some. The DNA was the basis for D and trimming; V, J and clone size are from that table. The sample includes a few hundred thousand clones, 89% of them seen just once. The clonotype originates from a middle-aged woman who had recovered from COVID-19. Sequenced: peripheral blood. The J gene is TRBJ2-7, the V gene TRBV6-2 or TRBV6-3; TRBD2 might be the D (7 bases). The chain's CDR3 is CASSYGGAPNEQYF. The CDR3 DNA sequence: TGTGCCAGCAGTTACGGGGGGGCCCCCAACGAGCAGTACTTC.